Listed here are 29 T cell receptor beta chains from one sample, sequenced in a study of radiotherapy plus CTLA-4 blockade in lung cancer. Using immunoSEQ multiplex PCR, the repertoire was profiled, and TCRdb retains in-frame clones only, with some absent. Of more than 95,000 clones in the sample, about 70% were seen once. Sequences were derived from peripheral blood, sampled from a patient treated with radiotherapy plus ipilimumab. The receptors shown here come from a human donor with non-small cell lung cancer who had a partial response to radiotherapy plus ipilimumab. Some clones in this sample may be carry-over from other donors' samples.

The genes are TRBV6-5 and TRBJ1-1, with 7 bases aligning to TRBD1. Trimming at V came to 5 bases and at J to 3 bases, leaving 6 bases not matched to a gene. The CDR3 spans 14 residues. CDR1 is MNHEY, CDR2 SVGAGI, per germline. CDR3 residues: CASSRITGDTEAFF. The CDR3 DNA sequence: TGTGCCAGCAGTCGAATAACAGGGGACACTGAAGCTTTCTTT.

The chain couples TRBV5-4 to TRBJ2-5; D perhaps matches TRBD2 (5 bases). CDR3 length: 13 residues. Germline CDR1 and CDR2: SGHNT and YYREEE (reference sequence). V was pared by 3 bases and J by 2 bases, with 8 bases between. CDR3 nucleotides: TGTGCCAGCAGCTGGACGGGGCAAGAGACCCAGTACTTC. This encodes CASSWTGQETQYF.

The rearrangement links TRBV27 to TRBJ1-5, with a tentative D call TRBD1 (6 bases). Per the germline V gene, CDR1 is MNHEY and CDR2 is SMNVEV (reference sequence). Trimming shortened V by 6 bases and J by 4 bases, and 19 bases separated the two germline ends. There are 16 residues in the CDR3. CDR3 DNA sequence: TGTGCCAGCAGCACTCAACGACAGGCTAATAATCAGCCCCAGCATTTT. As protein: CASSTQRQANNQPQHF.

The rearrangement uses TRBV6-5 and TRBJ1-6; D is undetermined. This CDR3 contains 15 residues. The V gene's germline CDR1 is MNHEY and CDR2 SVGAGI. V was pared by 0 bases and J by 4 bases, with 7 bases between. The CDR3 nucleotides read TGTGCCAGCAGTTACTCGAGAGATTATAATTCACCCCTCCACTTT. As protein: CASSYSRDYNSPLHF.

The rearrangement uses TRBV19 and TRBJ2-1; 7 bases are a match to TRBD2. CDR1 is LNHDA, CDR2 SQIVND, per germline (reference sequence). The ends lost 5 bases at V and 0 bases at J; junction bases unmatched: 13. CDR3 size: 18 residues. In nucleotides, the CDR3 is TGTGCCAGTAGTGTCCAAGGGTCAGCGGGGAGCTCCTACAATGAGCAGTTCTTC. Protein sequence: CASSVQGSAGSSYNEQFF.

The sample holds one count of this clone. CDR3 in DNA: TGTGCCAGCAGTGCGGTCTTGGGCGGGGGCGCCGACACAGATACGCAGTATTTT. Translating gives CASSAVLGGGADTDTQYF. This chain joins TRBV2 and TRBJ2-3, with D tentatively TRBD2 (7 bases). The CDR3 spans 18 residues. V was cut by 4 bases and J by 2 bases, with 22 bases left in between. Per the germline V gene, CDR1 is SNHLY and CDR2 is FYNNEI. Together with reference TRBV2 and TRBJ2-3, the CDR3 gives the full variable domain: EPEVTQTPSHQVTQMGQEVILRCVPISNHLYFYWYRQILGQKVEFLVSFYNNEISEKSEIFDDQFSVERPDGSNFTLKIRSTKLEDSAMYFCASSAVLGGGADTDTQYFGPGTRLTVL.

The genes are TRBV5-4 and TRBJ2-5, with 9 bases that match TRBD2. This CDR3 has 14 amino acids. The trim removed 1 base at V and 13 bases at J, leaving 11 bases unmatched. Germline V lookup: CDR1 SGHNT, CDR2 YYREEE (reference sequence). As DNA, the CDR3 is TGTGCCAGCAGCTTGATTGGAGCTAGCGGGACGGGGTACTTC. Its protein is CASSLIGASGTGYF.

The chain uses TRBV6-5 and TRBJ2-1; D perhaps matches TRBD1 (5 bases). Germline V gene sequence: CDR1 MNHEY, CDR2 SVGAGI. The CDR3 is 14 residues long. V lost 2 bases to trimming and J lost 7 bases, with 12 bases between them. CDR3 in amino acids: CASSYVKGNNEQFF. CDR3 in DNA: TGTGCCAGCAGTTACGTGAAGGGGAATAATGAGCAGTTCTTC.

In its sample, this clone was seen a few times. The V gene is TRBV29-1, the J gene TRBJ2-3; TRBD2 might be the D (6 bases). The CDR3 sequence is 13 residues long. The germline CDR1 and CDR2 sequences are SQVTM and ANQGSEA. The CDR3 protein is CPPGGKGPDTQYF. The CDR3 DNA sequence: TGCCCCCCCGGAGGGAAAGGCCCAGATACGCAGTATTTT.

CDR3 bases: TGTGCCAGCAGCTTCGGTCCATACTACGAGCAGTACTTC. Translating gives CASSFGPYYEQYF. The V call is TRBV5-4, the J call TRBJ2-7; D unclear. The CDR3 is made up of 13 amino acids. Per germline, CDR1 SGHNT and CDR2 YYREEE (reference sequence). Trimming cost V 2 bases and J 3 bases, with 9 bases left between them.

This chain links TRBV14 with TRBJ2-7, with 7 bases fitting TRBD1. There are 15 residues in the CDR3. The junction had 12 bases not matched to a gene; V was cut back by 3 bases and J by 7 bases. Germline values: CDR1 SGHDN, CDR2 FVKESK. Here the CDR3 reads CASSQARQGTGEQYF. CDR3 DNA: TGTGCCAGCAGCCAGGCGAGACAGGGTACGGGGGAGCAGTACTTC.

CDR3 DNA sequence: TGTGCCAGCAGCTTAGAGGGCGGAGGAGCCTATAGCAATCAGCCCCAGCATTTT. Its translation: CASSLEGGGAYSNQPQHF. The chain is built from TRBV7-6 and TRBJ1-5; no reliable D call. This CDR3 region has 18 residues. CDR1 and CDR2 from the germline V gene are SGHVS and FNYEAQ. The germline V and J ends were trimmed by 1 base and 0 bases, with 16 bases remaining between them. Together with reference TRBV7-6 and TRBJ1-5, the CDR3 gives the full variable domain: GAGVSQSPRYKVTKRGQDVALRCDPISGHVSLYWYRQALGQGPEFLTYFNYEAQQDKSGLPNDRFSAERPEGSISTLTIQRTEQRDSAMYRCASSLEGGGAYSNQPQHFGDGTRLSIL.

This chain connects TRBV5-8 to TRBJ2-5, with 14 positions matching TRBD2. In germline, CDR1 is SGHTS, CDR2 YDEGEE. The CDR3 extends over 15 amino acids. V trimming: 4 bases; J trimming: 3 bases; junction bases outside the gene matches: 2. The CDR3 DNA reads TGTGCCAGCAGCACGGGACTAGCGGGAGAAGAGACCCAGTACTTC. Translation gives CASSTGLAGEETQYF.

The rearrangement joins TRBV6-5 to TRBJ1-6, with 7 bases that match TRBD1. This CDR3 contains 14 residues. V lost 6 bases, J lost 10 bases, and 9 bases stayed unmatched. Germline V lookup: CDR1 MNHEY, CDR2 SVGAGI. The CDR3 bases are TGTGCCAGCAGCCCTCAGGGGGTAGGATCACCCCTCCACTTT. Translation: CASSPQGVGSPLHF.

The V gene is TRBV4-2, the J gene TRBJ2-2; the D gene is possibly TRBD2 (6 bases). CDR3 length equals 16 residues. Deletions cut 0 bases from V and 8 bases from J, with 16 bases between. Germline CDR1 is LGHNA and CDR2 is YNFKEQ. The CDR3 here is CASSQEGGGSLGELFF. As DNA, the CDR3 is TGTGCCAGCAGCCAAGAGGGAGGCGGCAGTTTGGGGGAGCTGTTTTTT.

The V call is TRBV7-9, the J call TRBJ1-4; 10 bases are shared with TRBD1. The CDR3 spans 14 residues. Trimming took 3 bases from V and 8 from J; bases not matched to a gene: 3. Per germline, CDR1 SEHNR and CDR2 FQNEAQ (reference sequence). This chain's CDR3 is CASSLDRGREKLFF. The CDR3 region has the DNA TGTGCCAGCAGCTTGGACAGGGGGAGAGAAAAACTGTTTTTT.

The chain recombines TRBV7-6 with TRBJ1-2; maybe TRBD1 (5 bases). The CDR3 contains 14 residues. CDR1 SGHVS and CDR2 FNYEAQ come from the germline V gene. V lost 5 bases and J lost 3, with 13 bases in between. For the CDR3, the DNA is TGTGCCAGCAGCCCCACCTCAGGGCACTATGGCTACACCTTC. Protein sequence: CASSPTSGHYGYTF.

The chain is built from TRBV5-4 and TRBJ2-1, with TRBD2 matching over 12 bases. Germline values: CDR1 SGHNT, CDR2 YYREEE (reference sequence). The junction had 13 bases not matched to a gene; V was cut back by 4 bases and J by 8 bases. CDR3 length equals 17 residues. CDR3 sequence: CASSMKASGGAVDEQFF. The CDR3 coding sequence is TGTGCCAGCAGCATGAAGGCTAGCGGGGGGGCTGTCGATGAGCAGTTCTTC.

About this clone itself: This same CDR3 is encoded by further DNA sequences in the sample. This sequence joins TRBV2 and TRBJ1-2; D ambiguous. CDR3 length equals 10 residues. Germline V gene lookup returns CDR1 SNHLY and CDR2 FYNNEI. Trimming shortened V by 6 bases and J by 5 bases, and 4 bases separated the two germline ends. CDR3 nucleotide sequence: TGTGCCAGCAGCCTTTATGGCTACACCTTC. Its protein product is CASSLYGYTF.

The gene calls are TRBV19 and TRBJ2-5; a possible D gene is TRBD1 (5 bases). V lost 7 bases, J lost 5 bases, and 14 bases lay in between. Germline assignment: CDR1 LNHDA and CDR2 SQIVND (reference sequence). The CDR3 is made up of 13 amino acids. DNA for the CDR3: TGTGCCAGTAAATCCGACAAGGGGGAGACCCAGTACTTC. This sequence encodes CASKSDKGETQYF. Based on the CDR3 plus reference TRBV19 and TRBJ2-5, the full variable domain is DGGITQSPKYLFRKEGQNVTLSCEQNLNHDAMYWYRQDPGQGLRLIYYSQIVNDFQKGDIAEGYSVSREKKESFPLTVTSAQKNPTAFYLCASKSDKGETQYFGPGTRLLVL.

The chain couples TRBV27 to TRBJ2-7; D not certain. Looked up from germline, CDR1 is MNHEY and CDR2 is SMNVEV (reference sequence). The V end lost 6 bases, the J end lost 4 bases, and 16 bases lay between the germline ends. The CDR3 is 14 residues long. For the CDR3, the DNA is TGTGCCAGCAGCCCTAGGCCCTCCTTATACGAGCAGTACTTC. This encodes CASSPRPSLYEQYF.

This clone was found a few times. This sequence joins TRBV7-2 and TRBJ1-3; no clear D gene. Germline loops: CDR1 SGHTA, CDR2 FQGNSA. The V gene lost 4 bases and the J gene lost 2 bases, with 6 bases spanning the gap. CDR3 length: 13 amino acids. CDR3 nucleotides: TGTGCCAGCAGCTACCGAGCTGGAAACACCATATATTTT. Translating gives CASSYRAGNTIYF.

This clone was picked up one time. V usage is TRBV7-3 and J usage is TRBJ2-3, with D tentatively TRBD2 (7 bases). Germline CDR1 and CDR2: SGHTA and FQGTGA. Trimming took off 2 bases at V and 11 bases at J, with 20 bases between the two ends. CDR3 length: 15 residues. DNA of the CDR3: TGTGCCAGCAGCTTAGCGGGGGCCCCCTCTGTTAGGCAGTATTTT. Its translation: CASSLAGAPSVRQYF.

This clone has a handful of counts. The rearrangement uses TRBV28 and TRBJ2-7, with D perhaps matching TRBD2 (6 bases). The V end was cut by 3 bases, the J end by 6 bases, with 18 bases between. CDR3 size: 15 residues. Per germline, CDR1 MDHEN and CDR2 SYDVKM. This CDR3 reads CASSFRGTRTGEQYF. Written as DNA, the CDR3 is TGTGCCAGCAGTTTCCGCGGGACCAGGACGGGCGAGCAGTACTTC.

This chain joins TRBV6-5 and TRBJ1-5, with D perhaps TRBD1 (6 bases). This CDR3 has 15 amino acids. The V end lost 2 bases, the J end lost 3 bases, and 11 bases lay between the germline ends. Germline assignment: CDR1 MNHEY and CDR2 SVGAGI. This CDR3 reads CASSYPGQPNQPQHF. The CDR3 nucleotides are TGTGCCAGCAGTTACCCCGGACAGCCCAATCAGCCCCAGCATTTT.

This clone was found once. This rearrangement joins TRBV28 to TRBJ1-5; TRBD1 agrees at 8 bases. J gave up 6 bases and V 5 bases, and 6 bases lay outside the gene matches. Germline-derived CDR1 and CDR2 are MDHEN and SYDVKM. This CDR3 has 14 residues. CDR3 nucleotide sequence: TGTGCCAGCAGTCGTTGGCAGGGGGCTCAGCCCCAGCATTTT. This gives the protein CASSRWQGAQPQHF.

In its sample, this clone was seen a few times. The chain joins TRBV2 to TRBJ1-4; 7 nucleotides match TRBD1. Germline CDR1 SNHLY, CDR2 FYNNEI. V lost 7 bases to trimming and J lost 7 bases; unmatched junction nucleotides: 6. The CDR3 length is 13 residues. CDR3 sequence reads: CASTRDRAEKLFF. The DNA for the CDR3 is TGTGCCAGCACCCGGGACAGAGCTGAAAAACTGTTTTTT.

This clone showed up just once. The V call is TRBV30, the J call TRBJ2-3; 7 nucleotides match TRBD2. There are 16 residues in the CDR3. V dropped 0 bases and J dropped 4; count of bases not matched to a gene: 10. CDR1 and CDR2 from the germline V gene are GTSNPN and SVGIG (reference sequence). The CDR3 here is CAWSVPGGGPADTQYF. CDR3 nucleotide sequence: TGTGCCTGGAGTGTACCGGGGGGAGGGCCTGCAGATACGCAGTATTTT.

The V call is TRBV7-9, the J call TRBJ1-2; no clear D gene. This CDR3 contains 12 residues. V lost 3 bases and J 7 bases, leaving 9 bases between the germline ends. Germline V gene lookup returns CDR1 SEHNR and CDR2 FQNEAQ (reference sequence). This CDR3 reads CASSLAGIGYTF. Here the CDR3 DNA reads TGTGCCAGCAGCTTGGCGGGCATTGGCTACACCTTC.